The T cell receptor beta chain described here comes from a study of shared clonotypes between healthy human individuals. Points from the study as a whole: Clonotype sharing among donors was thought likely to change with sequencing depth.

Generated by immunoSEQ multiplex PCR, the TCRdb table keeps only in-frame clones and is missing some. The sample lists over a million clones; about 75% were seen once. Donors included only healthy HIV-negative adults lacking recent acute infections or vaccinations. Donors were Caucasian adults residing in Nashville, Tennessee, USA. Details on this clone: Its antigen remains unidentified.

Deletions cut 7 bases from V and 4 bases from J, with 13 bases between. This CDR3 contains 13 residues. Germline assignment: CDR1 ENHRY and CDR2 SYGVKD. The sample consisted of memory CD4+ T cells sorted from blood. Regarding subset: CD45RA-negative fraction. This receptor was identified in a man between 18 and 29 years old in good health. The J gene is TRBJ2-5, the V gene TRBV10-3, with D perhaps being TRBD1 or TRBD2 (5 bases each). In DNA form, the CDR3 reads TGTGCCATCACAAGGGACCGTAGAGAGACCCAGTACTTC. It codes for CAITRDRRETQYF.